This record covers a single TCR beta chain. Antigen: not known. The record originates from a study of graft-versus-host responses after intestinal transplantation. Method: immunoSEQ multiplex PCR; TCRdb's copy keeps in-frame clones and lacks some. The sample holds around 110,000 clones, around nine tenths seen once. Study-level points and caveats: GvH clones surfaced in recipient marrow, some emerging earlier in ileum or blood. Among circulating GvH clones, peak levels were associated with early post-transplant declines in HvG clones.

Germline CDR1 SGHVS, CDR2 FQNEAQ. Trimming removed 1 base from V and 0 bases from J, with 9 bases in between. The CDR3 totals 15 residues. This chain connects TRBV7-8 to TRBJ2-5; D is unclear. The sequence was obtained from a human donor who received an intestinal transplant. The source was unstimulated CD4+ T cells sorted from spleen or lymph node cells, collected before intestinal transplant. CDR3 DNA: TGTGCCAGCAGCTTAGATACGGAGTACCAAGAGACCCAGTACTTC. Amino acid sequence: CASSLDTEYQETQYF. Filled out from reference TRBV7-8 and TRBJ2-5, the complete variable domain reads GAGVSQSPRYKVAKRGQDVALRCDPISGHVSLFWYQQALGQGPEFLTYFQNEAQLDKSGLPSDRFFAERPEGSVSTLKIQRTQQEDSAVYLCASSLDTEYQETQYFGPGTRLLVL.